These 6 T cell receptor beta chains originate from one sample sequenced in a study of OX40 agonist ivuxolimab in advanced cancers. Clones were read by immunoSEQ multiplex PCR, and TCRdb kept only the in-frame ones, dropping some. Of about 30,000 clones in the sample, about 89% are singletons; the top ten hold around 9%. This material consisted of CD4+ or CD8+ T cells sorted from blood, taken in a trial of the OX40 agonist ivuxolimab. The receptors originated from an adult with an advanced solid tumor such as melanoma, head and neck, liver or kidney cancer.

The chain's CDR3 is CASSLVSDTQYF. In nucleotides, the CDR3 is TGTGCCAGCAGCTTAGTGTCGGATACGCAGTATTTT. The chain couples TRBV7-9 to TRBJ2-3; D not certain. In germline, CDR1 is SEHNR, CDR2 FQNEAQ (reference sequence). The CDR3 is 12 residues long. Trimming shortened V by 1 base and J by 6 bases, and 5 bases separated the two germline ends. Full variable domain (rest looked up from reference TRBV7-9 and TRBJ2-3): DTGVSQNPRHKITKRGQNVTFRCDPISEHNRLYWYRQTLGQGPEFLTYFQNEAQLEKSRLLSDRFSAERPKGSFSTLEIQRTEQGDSAMYLCASSLVSDTQYFGPGTRLTVL.

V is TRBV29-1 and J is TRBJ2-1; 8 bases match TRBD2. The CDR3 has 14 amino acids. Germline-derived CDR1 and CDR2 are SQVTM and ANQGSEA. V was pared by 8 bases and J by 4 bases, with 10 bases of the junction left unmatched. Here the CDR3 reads CSSFSGGGYNEQFF. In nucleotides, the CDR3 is TGCAGCTCCTTCTCGGGGGGGGGATACAATGAGCAGTTCTTC.

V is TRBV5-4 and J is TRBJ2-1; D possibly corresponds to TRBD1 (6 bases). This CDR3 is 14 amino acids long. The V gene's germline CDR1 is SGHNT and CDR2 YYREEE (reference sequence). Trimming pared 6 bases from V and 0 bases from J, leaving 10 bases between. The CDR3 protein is CASTQGSSYNEQFF. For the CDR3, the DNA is TGTGCCAGCACTCAGGGGAGCTCCTACAATGAGCAGTTCTTC.

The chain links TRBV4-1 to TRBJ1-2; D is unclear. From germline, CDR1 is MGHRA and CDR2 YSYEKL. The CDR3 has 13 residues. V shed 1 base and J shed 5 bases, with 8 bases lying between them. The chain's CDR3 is CASSQGIGYGYTF. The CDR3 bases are TGCGCCAGCAGCCAAGGAATAGGTTATGGCTACACCTTC.

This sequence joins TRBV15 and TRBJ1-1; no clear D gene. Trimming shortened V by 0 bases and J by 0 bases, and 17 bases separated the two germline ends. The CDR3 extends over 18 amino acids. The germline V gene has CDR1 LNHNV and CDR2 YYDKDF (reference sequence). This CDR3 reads CATSRDSYLVPLNTEAFF. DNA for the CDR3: TGTGCCACCAGCAGAGATTCGTACCTCGTGCCCCTGAACACTGAAGCTTTCTTT.

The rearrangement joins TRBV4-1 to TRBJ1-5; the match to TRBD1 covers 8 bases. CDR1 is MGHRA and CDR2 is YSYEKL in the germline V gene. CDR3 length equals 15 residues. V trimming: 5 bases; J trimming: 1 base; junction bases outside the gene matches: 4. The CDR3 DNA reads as TGCGCCAGCAGCTCCCGGACAGGGAGCAATCAGCCCCAGCATTTT. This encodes CASSSRTGSNQPQHF.